A single sample gave rise to the 25 T cell receptor beta chains below, sequenced in a study of cytomegalovirus exposure and HLA in healthy donors. The PCR ran on 60 Vbeta and 13 Jbeta primers. Method: immunoSEQ multiplex PCR; TCRdb's copy keeps in-frame clones and lacks some. The sample carries some 100,000 clones, more than 65% recorded once. Sequencing was done on a sample of PBMCs. The source of these receptors is a young woman in good health and CMV-seropositive.

The V gene is TRBV9, the J gene TRBJ2-3; TRBD1 matches 8 bases. Germline V gene data show CDR1 as SGDLS and CDR2 as YYNGEE. Unmatched junction bases numbered 8, after V lost 0 bases and J lost 2 bases. This CDR3 contains 17 residues. The CDR3 nucleotides read TGTGCCAGCAGCGTAGACGGACAGGGCCCTAACACAGATACGCAGTATTTT. Translation gives CASSVDGQGPNTDTQYF.

In DNA, the CDR3 is TGTGCCAGTAGTACCACAGGGTACGATGAGCAGTTCTTC. Protein product: CASSTTGYDEQFF. The rearrangement uses TRBV19 and TRBJ2-1, with D possibly matching TRBD1 (6 bases). The CDR3 contains 13 residues. V lost 4 bases and J lost 8, with 12 bases in between. Germline V gene sequence: CDR1 LNHDA, CDR2 SQIVND (reference sequence).

V is TRBV7-9 and J is TRBJ2-5, with 9 bases identical to TRBD2. V shed 5 bases, J shed 5 bases, and the junction held 9 bases outside the gene matches. The CDR3 covers 15 residues. Germline assignment: CDR1 SEHNR and CDR2 FQNEAQ (reference sequence). The CDR3 nucleotides read TGTGCCAGCAGCCCGGGTAGCGGGAGAGGCGAGACCCAGTACTTC. The encoded protein is CASSPGSGRGETQYF.

The chain combines TRBV5-6 with TRBJ2-2; TRBD2 matches at 15 bases. There are 19 residues in the CDR3. In germline, CDR1 is SGHDT, CDR2 YYEEEE. V dropped 2 bases and J dropped 3; count of bases not matched to a gene: 8. This CDR3 is CASSFRTSGRAVYTGELFF. CDR3 in DNA: TGTGCCAGCAGCTTCCGGACTAGCGGGAGGGCCGTGTACACCGGGGAGCTGTTTTTT.

This chain connects TRBV5-1 to TRBJ2-1; TRBD2 matches at 8 bases. The CDR3 spans 15 residues. Germline V gene lookup returns CDR1 SGHRS and CDR2 YFSETQ. The V segment lost 0 bases and the J segment 8 bases; nucleotides outside the gene matches: 7. CDR3 bases: TGCGCCAGCAGCTTGGAGGGACTAGATTGGGATGAGCAGTTCTTC. Protein sequence: CASSLEGLDWDEQFF.

The chain uses TRBV5-4 and TRBJ2-1; 7 bases map to TRBD2. Per germline, CDR1 SGHNT and CDR2 YYREEE (reference sequence). The CDR3 covers 16 residues. The J segment lost 5 bases and the V segment lost 0 bases, leaving 8 bases of the junction unmatched. CDR3 region: CASSLDVRGSDNEQFF. In DNA form, the CDR3 reads TGTGCCAGCAGCTTGGATGTACGCGGGAGTGACAATGAGCAGTTCTTC. The full variable domain, with the rest looked up from reference TRBV5-4 and TRBJ2-1, is ETGVTQSPTHLIKTRGQQVTLRCSSQSGHNTVSWYQQALGQGPQFIFQYYREEENGRGNFPPRFSGLQFPNYSSELNVNALELDDSALYLCASSLDVRGSDNEQFFGPGTRLTVL.

V and J are TRBV7-8 and TRBJ2-7; 8 bases align to TRBD1. This CDR3 is 16 amino acids long. Germline CDR1 is SGHVS and CDR2 is FQNEAQ. The trim removed 4 bases at V and 6 bases at J, leaving 14 bases unmatched. The CDR3 nucleotides read TGTGCCAGCAGCTCCTTAAACAGGGGGATGCTCGTCGAGCAGTACTTC. As protein: CASSSLNRGMLVEQYF.

The CDR3 bases are TGTGCCAGCAGCTTAGTGGGCCCGGGACAGGTCGCCGGGGAGCTGTTTTTT. Its translation is CASSLVGPGQVAGELFF. The J gene is TRBJ2-2, the V gene TRBV7-6, with TRBD1 identical over 8 bases. CDR3 length: 17 amino acids. The V gene end was trimmed by 1 base and the J gene end by 6 bases; junction bases not matched to a gene: 10. Germline V lookup: CDR1 SGHVS, CDR2 FNYEAQ. Complete variable domain (other parts from reference TRBV7-6 and TRBJ2-2): GAGVSQSPRYKVTKRGQDVALRCDPISGHVSLYWYRQALGQGPEFLTYFNYEAQQDKSGLPNDRFSAERPEGSISTLTIQRTEQRDSAMYRCASSLVGPGQVAGELFFGEGSRLTVL.

The chain employs TRBV11-2 and TRBJ1-2, with D perhaps matching TRBD1 (5 bases). CDR1 and CDR2 (germline): SGHAT, FQNNGV. Between the trimmed V and J ends, which lost 3 bases and 4 bases, there was a span of 12 bases. This CDR3 comprises 14 residues. CDR3 sequence: CASSLGGGGYGYTF. CDR3 in DNA: TGTGCCAGCAGCTTGGGGGGGGGAGGCTATGGCTACACCTTC.

V gene TRBV6-6 combines with J gene TRBJ2-7; D is undetermined. The CDR3 sequence is 14 residues long. The V and J ends lost 1 base and 4 bases respectively, with 11 bases between them. Germline CDR1 reads MNHNY; CDR2 reads SVGAGI (reference sequence). CDR3 amino acids: CASSYFDSSYEQYF. CDR3 bases: TGTGCCAGCAGTTACTTCGACTCGTCTTACGAGCAGTACTTC.

This clone was counted only a few times. The chain is built from TRBV19 and TRBJ2-7; D is perhaps TRBD1 (5 bases). V dropped 10 bases and J dropped 4 bases, with 14 bases sitting between them. This CDR3 has 12 amino acids. Germline CDR1 is LNHDA and CDR2 is SQIVND (reference sequence). The CDR3 sequence: CATSRTGYEQYF. The CDR3 DNA reads as TGTGCCACCTCTCGTACAGGATACGAGCAGTACTTC.

This chain joins TRBV25-1 and TRBJ2-1, with 7 bases aligning to TRBD2. After removal of 2 bases from V and 9 bases from J, the junction contained 16 bases not matched to a gene. The CDR3 runs 17 residues. Germline CDR1 is MGHDK and CDR2 is SYGVNS. The CDR3 DNA reads as TGTGCCAGCAGTGAAATTTCCACGGGGGGTGCTGCGGGTGAGCAGTTCTTC. Translation: CASSEISTGGAAGEQFF.

This clone was detected a few times. The chain links TRBV7-2 to TRBJ2-3, with 8 bases that match TRBD1. This CDR3 contains 15 residues. Germline V gene lookup returns CDR1 SGHTA and CDR2 FQGNSA. After removal of 5 bases from V and 2 bases from J, the junction contained 6 bases not matched to a gene. CDR3 amino acids: CASSLSRGPTDTQYF. CDR3 bases: TGTGCCAGCAGCCTTTCCAGGGGGCCCACAGATACGCAGTATTTT.

The chain uses TRBV5-8 and TRBJ2-2; 7 bases are shared with TRBD2. Trimming removed 4 bases from V and 2 bases from J; junction bases left unmatched: 8. The CDR3 length is 16 residues. Per the germline V gene, CDR1 is SGHTS and CDR2 is YDEGEE. Written as DNA, the CDR3 is TGTGCCAGCAGCGTAGGTGCGGGAGTAAACACCGGGGAGCTGTTTTTT. It specifies CASSVGAGVNTGELFF.

This chain uses TRBV5-1 with TRBJ2-3; the match to TRBD2 covers 8 bases. Germline-derived CDR1 and CDR2 are SGHRS and YFSETQ. The trim removed 7 bases at V and 1 base at J, leaving 14 bases unmatched. CDR3 size: 17 residues. For the CDR3, the DNA is TGCGCCAGCTACCAGACAGCGGGAGCTGTTCGCACAGATACGCAGTATTTT. It specifies CASYQTAGAVRTDTQYF.

The chain is built from TRBV28 and TRBJ1-5; no firm D call. CDR1 and CDR2 (germline): MDHEN, SYDVKM. With 2 bases removed from V and 1 base from J, the gap between germline ends came to 6 bases. The CDR3 length is 14 residues. The CDR3 DNA reads TGTGCCAGCAGTTTACGGGTGAGCAATCAGCCCCAGCATTTT. Translated, it gives CASSLRVSNQPQHF.

The chain employs TRBV5-3 and TRBJ1-2; D possibly corresponds to TRBD1 (5 bases). TRBV5-3 is labeled an ORF, and its function is uncertain. This CDR3 has 18 amino acids. V lost 0 bases and J 0 bases, leaving 18 bases between the germline ends. The CDR3 loop is CARSLAGGAGDPNYGYTF. CDR3 DNA: TGTGCCAGAAGCTTGGCCGGGGGTGCAGGAGACCCTAACTATGGCTACACCTTC.

The chain joins TRBV7-9 to TRBJ1-5; 8 nucleotides match TRBD1. The CDR3 is 15 amino acids. Germline loops: CDR1 SEHNR, CDR2 FQNEAQ (reference sequence). V was clipped by 4 bases and J by 1 base; unmatched bases: 3. The CDR3 nucleotides read TGTGCCAGCAGCTCCGGACAGGGCAGCAATCAGCCCCAGCATTTT. Protein sequence: CASSSGQGSNQPQHF.

The chain combines TRBV11-2 with TRBJ2-7; D call uncertain. The CDR3 covers 13 residues. The V gene's germline CDR1 is SGHAT and CDR2 FQNNGV. V was trimmed by 2 bases and J by 0 bases, leaving 5 bases between them. The CDR3 spells CASSLYTSYEQYF. In DNA form, the CDR3 reads TGTGCCAGCAGCTTATACACCTCCTACGAGCAGTACTTC.

The chain employs TRBV19 and TRBJ2-7; TRBD1 matches at 7 bases. The CDR3 runs 13 residues. V lost 6 bases to trimming and J lost 1 base; unmatched junction nucleotides: 3. CDR1 and CDR2 (germline): LNHDA, SQIVND (reference sequence). The chain's CDR3 is CASRRGQSYEQYF. DNA of the CDR3: TGTGCCAGTAGGAGGGGACAGTCCTACGAGCAGTACTTC. Looking up the rest from reference TRBV19 and TRBJ2-7 gives the full variable domain: DGGITQSPKYLFRKEGQNVTLSCEQNLNHDAMYWYRQDPGQGLRLIYYSQIVNDFQKGDIAEGYSVSREKKESFPLTVTSAQKNPTAFYLCASRRGQSYEQYFGPGTRLTVT.

The J gene is TRBJ2-7, the V gene TRBV6-6; TRBD1 aligns across 9 bases. Germline V gives CDR1 MNHNY, CDR2 SVGAGI (reference sequence). The CDR3 loop spans 14 amino acids. V lost 5 bases, J lost 1 base, and 3 bases stayed unmatched. The CDR3 spells CASSRQGGSYEQYF. The CDR3 DNA sequence: TGTGCCAGCAGTAGACAGGGGGGGTCCTACGAGCAGTACTTC.

V gene TRBV7-2 combines with J gene TRBJ2-5, with D perhaps matching TRBD2 (5 bases). The CDR3 is made up of 14 amino acids. The V gene lost 5 bases and the J gene lost 5 bases, with 15 bases spanning the gap. Germline CDR1 SGHTA, CDR2 FQGNSA. Here the CDR3 DNA reads TGTGCCAGCAGCGCCAGCGGCCGCTTGGAGACCCAGTACTTC. Protein product: CASSASGRLETQYF. Based on the CDR3 plus reference TRBV7-2 and TRBJ2-5, the full variable domain is GAGVSQSPSNKVTEKGKDVELRCDPISGHTALYWYRQSLGQGLEFLIYFQGNSAPDKSGLPSDRFSAERTGGSVSTLTIQRTQQEDSAVYLCASSASGRLETQYFGPGTRLLVL.

J is TRBJ1-6 and V is TRBV14; no definite D call. Per the germline V gene, CDR1 is SGHDN and CDR2 is FVKESK. V was clipped by 2 bases and J by 0 bases, with 11 bases between them. The CDR3 is 17 residues long. The CDR3 is CASSQFGGSSYNSPLHF. The CDR3 DNA follows: TGTGCCAGCAGCCAATTCGGCGGCAGCTCCTATAATTCACCCCTCCACTTT.

This clone was counted between two and nine times. The rearrangement uses TRBV6-5 and TRBJ1-1; no clear D. The length of the CDR3 is 12 residues. The germline V gene encodes CDR1 MNHEY and CDR2 SVGAGI. Trimming left V 4 bases short and J 7 bases short, with 10 bases between. CDR3 sequence: CASSLEAREAFF. The CDR3 nucleotides are TGTGCCAGCAGTTTAGAGGCGCGTGAAGCTTTCTTT.

V gene TRBV7-9 combines with J gene TRBJ2-7; the match to TRBD2 covers 8 bases. This CDR3 contains 13 residues. Germline-derived CDR1 and CDR2 are SEHNR and FQNEAQ (reference sequence). CDR3 bases: TGTCACAGCAGTAGCGGGATACGGTACGAGCAGTACTTC. Protein: CHSSSGIRYEQYF.